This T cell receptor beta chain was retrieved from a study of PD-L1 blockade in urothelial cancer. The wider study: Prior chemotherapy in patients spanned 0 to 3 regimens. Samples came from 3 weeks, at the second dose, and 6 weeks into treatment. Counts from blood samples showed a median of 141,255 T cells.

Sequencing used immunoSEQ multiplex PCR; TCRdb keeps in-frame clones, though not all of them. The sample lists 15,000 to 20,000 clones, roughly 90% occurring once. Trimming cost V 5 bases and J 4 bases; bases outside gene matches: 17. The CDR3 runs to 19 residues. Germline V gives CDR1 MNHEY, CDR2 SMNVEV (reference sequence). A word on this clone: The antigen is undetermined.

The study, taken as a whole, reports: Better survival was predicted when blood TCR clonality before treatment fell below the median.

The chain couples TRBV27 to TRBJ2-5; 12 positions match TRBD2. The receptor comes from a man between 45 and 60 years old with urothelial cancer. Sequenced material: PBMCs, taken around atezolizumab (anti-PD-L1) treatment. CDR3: CASSPRRLAGGDARETQYF. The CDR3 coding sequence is TGTGCCAGCAGTCCCCGCCGGCTAGCGGGGGGGGATGCTCGAGAGACCCAGTACTTC.